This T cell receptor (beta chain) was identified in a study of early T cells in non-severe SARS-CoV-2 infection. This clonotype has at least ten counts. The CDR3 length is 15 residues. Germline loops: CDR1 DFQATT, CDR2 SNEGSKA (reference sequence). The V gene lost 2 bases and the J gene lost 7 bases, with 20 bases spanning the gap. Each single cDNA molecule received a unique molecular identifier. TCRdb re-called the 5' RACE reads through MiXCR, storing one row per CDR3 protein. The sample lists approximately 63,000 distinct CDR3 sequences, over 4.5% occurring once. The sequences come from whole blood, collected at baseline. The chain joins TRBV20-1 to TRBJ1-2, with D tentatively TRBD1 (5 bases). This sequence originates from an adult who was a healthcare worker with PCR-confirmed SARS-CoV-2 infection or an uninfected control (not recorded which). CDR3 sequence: CSARTPGASLGGYTF. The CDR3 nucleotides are TGCAGTGCTAGAACCCCCGGGGCCAGTTTAGGTGGCTACACCTTC.